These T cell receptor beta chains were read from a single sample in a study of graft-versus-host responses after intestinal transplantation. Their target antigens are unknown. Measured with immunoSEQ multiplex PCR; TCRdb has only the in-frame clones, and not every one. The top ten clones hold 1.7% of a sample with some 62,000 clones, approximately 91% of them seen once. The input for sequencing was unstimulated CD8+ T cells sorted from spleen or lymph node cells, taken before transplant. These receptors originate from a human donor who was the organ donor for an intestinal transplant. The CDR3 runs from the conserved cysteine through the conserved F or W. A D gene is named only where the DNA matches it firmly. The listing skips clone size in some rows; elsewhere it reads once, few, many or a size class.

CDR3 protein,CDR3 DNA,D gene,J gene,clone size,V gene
CASSVEASGRRDTQYF,TGTGCCAGCAGCGTAGAAGCCAGCGGGAGGAGGGATACGCAGTATTTT,TRBD2,TRBJ2-3,-,TRBV9
CASSIRGPWTSGTEATQYF,TGTGCCAGTAGTATCCGCGGGCCCTGGACTAGCGGGACTGAGGCGACCCAGTACTTC,TRBD2,TRBJ2-5,-,TRBV19
CASSSSGSYLYEQYF,TGCGCCAGCAGCTCCAGCGGCAGCTACCTCTACGAGCAGTACTTC,-,TRBJ2-7,-,TRBV5-1
CASSIRDSPYYEQYF,TGTGCCAGTAGTATTAGGGACAGCCCTTACTACGAGCAGTACTTC,TRBD1,TRBJ2-7,-,TRBV19
CASSPGLEKLFF,TGTGCCAGCAGCCCAGGGCTAGAAAAACTGTTTTTT,-,TRBJ1-4,-,TRBV27
CASRPHRAGTEAFF,TGTGCCAGCAGACCTCACAGGGCGGGCACTGAAGCTTTCTTT,-,TRBJ1-1,-,TRBV18
CASSFWCVGVDEQFF,TGTGCCAGCAGCTTTTGGTGCGTGGGAGTGGATGAGCAGTTCTTC,-,TRBJ2-1,-,TRBV7-8
CASSLLLAGGAYEQYF,TGTGCCAGCAGTCTCCTATTGGCGGGTGGGGCCTACGAGCAGTACTTC,-,TRBJ2-7,once,TRBV27
CAVQTSVSSYEQYF,TGTGCCGTCCAGACTAGCGTTAGCTCCTACGAGCAGTACTTC,TRBD2,TRBJ2-7,-,TRBV10-3
CASSEVGTGVTEAFF,TGTGCCAGCAGTGAAGTCGGGACAGGGGTAACTGAAGCTTTCTTT,TRBD1,TRBJ1-1,-,TRBV6-1
CASRPTGVGEKLFF,TGTGCCAGCAGGCCGACAGGGGTAGGAGAAAAACTGTTTTTT,TRBD1,TRBJ1-4,-,TRBV27
CASSLGQGRNQPQHF,TGTGCCAGCAGTTTAGGACAGGGACGTAATCAGCCCCAGCATTTT,TRBD1,TRBJ1-5,-,TRBV28
CASIGGSGANVLTF,TGTGCCAGCATCGGGGGGTCTGGGGCCAACGTCCTGACTTTC,TRBD2,TRBJ2-6,once,TRBV7-8
CASSEVEVRGLSSGNTIYF,TGTGCCAGCAGTGAAGTAGAGGTCAGGGGGCTCTCCTCTGGAAACACCATATATTTT,TRBD1,TRBJ1-3,-,TRBV2
CASSLLAGSTDTQYF,TGTGCCAGCAGTTTATTAGCGGGGAGCACAGATACGCAGTATTTT,TRBD2,TRBJ2-3,-,TRBV28
CASSLAYQETQYF,TGCGCCAGCAGCTTGGCCTACCAAGAGACCCAGTACTTC,-,TRBJ2-5,-,TRBV5-1
CASIMGNLDEQFF,TGTGCCAGCATCATGGGCAATCTCGATGAGCAGTTCTTC,-,TRBJ2-1,-,TRBV5-5
CASSPPEGYEQYF,TGTGCCAGCTCACCACCGGAGGGCTACGAGCAGTACTTC,-,TRBJ2-7,-,TRBV18
CSVRGGGYTF,TGCAGCGTACGGGGGGGCGGCTACACCTTC,-,TRBJ1-2,-,TRBV29-1
CASSLSGTSGSNEQFF,TGTGCCAGCAGCCTCTCCGGGACTAGCGGGAGTAATGAGCAGTTCTTC,TRBD2,TRBJ2-1,-,TRBV7-8
CASSFPWSGRTYEQYF,TGTGCCAGCAGTTTCCCGTGGAGCGGGAGGACCTACGAGCAGTACTTC,TRBD2,TRBJ2-7,-,TRBV6-6
CASSHVAGGNEQFF,TGTGCCAGCAGCCATGTAGCGGGAGGAAATGAGCAGTTCTTC,TRBD2,TRBJ2-1,-,TRBV7-8
CASLKGTYSGTDTQYF,TGTGCCAGCCTCAAGGGAACTTATAGCGGCACAGATACGCAGTATTTT,-,TRBJ2-3,-,TRBV21-1
CASSVVSVGQGARNEQFF,TGTGCCAGCAGCGTAGTATCGGTTGGGCAGGGGGCGAGGAATGAGCAGTTCTTC,TRBD1,TRBJ2-1,-,TRBV9
CASSLGWSGSAQYF,TGTGCCAGCAGCTTGGGATGGAGCGGGAGTGCGCAGTACTTC,TRBD2,TRBJ2-7,-,TRBV5-5
CASSPRDREGIMGQFF,TGCGCCAGCAGCCCCCGGGACAGAGAGGGAATAATGGGGCAGTTCTTC,TRBD1,TRBJ2-1,-,TRBV5-1
CASSTRLAGYNEQFF,TGTGCCAGCAGCACACGACTAGCGGGTTACAATGAGCAGTTCTTC,-,TRBJ2-1,-,TRBV21-1
CASSLGGDGDEQNYGYTF,TGTGCCAGCAGCCTAGGGGGGGACGGGGACGAGCAGAACTATGGCTACACCTTC,-,TRBJ1-2,-,TRBV7-4
CASSLRAYSNQPQHF,TGTGCCAGCAGTTTAAGAGCATATAGCAATCAGCCCCAGCATTTT,-,TRBJ1-5,-,TRBV28
CASSVGPRSTSYEQYF,TGTGCCAGCAGCGTGGGGCCTCGGTCGACCTCCTACGAGCAGTACTTC,-,TRBJ2-7,-,TRBV9
CASSPLGLAGGHEQFF,TGTGCCAGCAGTCCCCTCGGACTAGCGGGAGGGCATGAGCAGTTCTTC,TRBD2,TRBJ2-1,-,TRBV27
CASSPGTGEFYEQYF,TGTGCCAGCAGCCCCGGGACAGGGGAGTTCTACGAGCAGTACTTC,TRBD1,TRBJ2-7,-,TRBV5-6
CAGLRGQGIGYTF,TGTGCCGGCCTCCGGGGACAGGGGATAGGCTACACCTTC,TRBD1,TRBJ1-2,few,TRBV30